Listed here is a single T cell receptor (beta chain). Antigen specificity is unknown. This sample is drawn from a study of T cells in localized non-small cell lung cancer. Findings of the study overall: Investigators sequenced only a single tumor region, leaving heterogeneity possible. Uninvolved adjacent lung had more T cell clonality than any other tissue, topping tumor.

The CDR3 totals 16 residues. The germline CDR1 and CDR2 sequences are SGHDT and YYEEEE. The J segment lost 2 bases and the V segment lost 3 bases, leaving 8 bases of the junction unmatched. Measured with immunoSEQ multiplex PCR; TCRdb has only the in-frame clones, and not every one. The sample records 25,000 to 30,000 clones, 70% to 90% being singletons. The sequencing used peripheral blood, collected before any cancer treatment. V and J are TRBV5-6 and TRBJ1-2; the match to TRBD1 covers 9 bases. The sequence was collected from a woman between 18 and 55 years old with stage I lung adenocarcinoma. The CDR3 DNA sequence: TGTGCCAGCAGCTCGGGAACAGGGGGCTGGAACTATGGCTACACCTTC. It encodes CASSSGTGGWNYGYTF.